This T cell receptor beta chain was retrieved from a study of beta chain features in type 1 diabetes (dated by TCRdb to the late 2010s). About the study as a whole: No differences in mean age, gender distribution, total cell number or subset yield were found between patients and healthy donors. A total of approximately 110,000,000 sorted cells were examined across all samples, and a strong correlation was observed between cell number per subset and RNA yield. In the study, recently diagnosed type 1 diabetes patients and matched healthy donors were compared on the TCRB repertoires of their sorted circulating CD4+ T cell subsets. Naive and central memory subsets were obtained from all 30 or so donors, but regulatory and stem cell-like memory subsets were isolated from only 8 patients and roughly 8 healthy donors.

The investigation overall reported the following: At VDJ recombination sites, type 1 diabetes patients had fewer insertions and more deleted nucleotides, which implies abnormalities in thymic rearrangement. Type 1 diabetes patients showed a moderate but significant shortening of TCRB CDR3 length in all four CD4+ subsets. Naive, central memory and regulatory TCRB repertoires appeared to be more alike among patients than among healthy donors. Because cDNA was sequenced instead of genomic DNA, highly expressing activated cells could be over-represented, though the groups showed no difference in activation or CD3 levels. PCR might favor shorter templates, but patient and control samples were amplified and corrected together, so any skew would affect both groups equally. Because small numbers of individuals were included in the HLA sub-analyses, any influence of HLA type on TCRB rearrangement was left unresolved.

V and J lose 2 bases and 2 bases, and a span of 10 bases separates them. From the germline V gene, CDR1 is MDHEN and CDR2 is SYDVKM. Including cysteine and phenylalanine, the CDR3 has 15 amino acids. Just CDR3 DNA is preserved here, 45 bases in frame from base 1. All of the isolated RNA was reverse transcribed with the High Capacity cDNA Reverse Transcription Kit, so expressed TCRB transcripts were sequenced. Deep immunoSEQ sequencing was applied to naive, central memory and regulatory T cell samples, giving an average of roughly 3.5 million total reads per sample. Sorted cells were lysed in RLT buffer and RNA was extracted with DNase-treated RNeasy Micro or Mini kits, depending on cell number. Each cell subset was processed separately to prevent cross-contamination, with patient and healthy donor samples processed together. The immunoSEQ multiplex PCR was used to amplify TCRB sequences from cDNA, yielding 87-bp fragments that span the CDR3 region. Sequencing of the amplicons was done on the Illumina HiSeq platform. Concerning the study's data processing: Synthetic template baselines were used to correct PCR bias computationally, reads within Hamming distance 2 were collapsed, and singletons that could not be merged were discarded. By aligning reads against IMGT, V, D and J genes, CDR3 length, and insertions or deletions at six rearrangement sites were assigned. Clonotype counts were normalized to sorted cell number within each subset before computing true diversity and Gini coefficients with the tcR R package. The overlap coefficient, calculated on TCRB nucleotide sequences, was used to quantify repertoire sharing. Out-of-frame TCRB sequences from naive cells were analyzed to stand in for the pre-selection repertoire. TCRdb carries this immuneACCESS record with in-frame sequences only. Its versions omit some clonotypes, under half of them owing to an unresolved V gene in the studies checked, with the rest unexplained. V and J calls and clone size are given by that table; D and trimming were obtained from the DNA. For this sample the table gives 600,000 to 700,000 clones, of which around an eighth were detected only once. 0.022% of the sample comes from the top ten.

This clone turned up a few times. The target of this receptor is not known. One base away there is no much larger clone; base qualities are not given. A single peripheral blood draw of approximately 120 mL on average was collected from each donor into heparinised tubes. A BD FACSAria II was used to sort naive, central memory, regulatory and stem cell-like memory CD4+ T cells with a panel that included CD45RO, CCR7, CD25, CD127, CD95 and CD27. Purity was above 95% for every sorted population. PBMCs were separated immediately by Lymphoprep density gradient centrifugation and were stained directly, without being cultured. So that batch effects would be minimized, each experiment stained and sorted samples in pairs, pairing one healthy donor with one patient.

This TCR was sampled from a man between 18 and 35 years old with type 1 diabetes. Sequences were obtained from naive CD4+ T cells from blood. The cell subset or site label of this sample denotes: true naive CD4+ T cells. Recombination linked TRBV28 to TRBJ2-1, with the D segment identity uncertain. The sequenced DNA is TGTGCCAGCAGTTTAGCGCCGGCGACCTACAATGAGCAGTTCTTC. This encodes CASSLAPATYNEQFF.